This T cell receptor (beta chain) was captured by sequencing in a study of radiotherapy plus CTLA-4 blockade in lung cancer. Comments on this clone: Its target is not known.

Study-wide results and caveats: Blood TCR clones of tumor origin expanded after radiotherapy plus ipilimumab. With interferon-beta, early dynamics of blood T cell clones were reported to best predict response.

Germline V lookup: CDR1 MDHEN, CDR2 SYDVKM. The CDR3 has 15 amino acids. Germline trimming cut 4 bases from V and 1 base from J; bases unmatched to any gene: 1. People whose metastatic non-small-cell lung cancer was chemo-refractory got focal radiation along with CTLA-4 blockade by ipilimumab. Method: immunoSEQ multiplex PCR; TCRdb's copy keeps in-frame clones and lacks some. The sample holds 34,000 or so clones, around 75% seen once. The source is a human donor with non-small cell lung cancer that progressed on radiotherapy plus ipilimumab. Material: peripheral blood, obtained from a patient treated with radiotherapy plus ipilimumab. This chain links TRBV28 with TRBJ2-7; 13 nucleotides agree with TRBD2. CDR3 loop: CASSWTSGGSYEQYF. The CDR3 DNA sequence: TGTGCCAGCAGTTGGACTAGCGGGGGTTCCTACGAGCAGTACTTC.